The 2 T cell receptor beta chains listed next were all sequenced from one sample in a study of blood T cells in healthy people across ages. Using a J-beta primer mix together with a sample-barcoded 5' primer, a second PCR was run for roughly 6 to 11 cycles. Each CDR3 protein gets one entry after TCRdb re-called the 5' RACE reads with MiXCR. The repertoire holds 2 million or so distinct CDR3 sequences, with around half as singletons. Sequencing was performed on blood. The receptors originated from a woman aged 40 to 55 in good health.

A word on this clonotype: Sequence at one end of the junction differs from germline and may be a read error. The chain couples TRBV6-1 to TRBJ1-4; the D is unclear. Looked up from germline, CDR1 is MNHNS and CDR2 is SASEGT. CDR3 size: 15 residues. The CDR3 is CTSRTDPLPNEKLFF. The CDR3 DNA reads TGTACCAGTCGGACGGACCCCTTGCCTAATGAAAAACTGTTTTTT.

The chain recombines TRBV11-2 with TRBJ2-1; D gene ambiguous. Trimming shortened V by 7 bases and J by 6 bases, and 22 bases separated the two germline ends. Germline V CDR1 and CDR2: SGHAT, FQNNGV. The CDR3 spans 16 residues. The chain's CDR3 is CASTSRVVGRGNEQFF. The DNA for the CDR3 is TGTGCCAGCACCTCTAGGGTAGTTGGAAGAGGCAATGAGCAGTTCTTC. The variable domain in full, with the rest retrieved from reference TRBV11-2 and TRBJ2-1, is EAGVAQSPRYKIIEKRQSVAFWCNPISGHATLYWYQQILGQGPKLLIQFQNNGVVDDSQLPKDRFSAERLKGVDSTLKIQPAKLEDSAVYLCASTSRVVGRGNEQFFGPGTRLTVL.